A selection of T cell receptor beta chains follows, all from one sample in a study of blood T cell repertoires in COVID-19. Sequenced by immunoSEQ multiplex PCR; TCRdb stores in-frame clones only, minus some. The sample includes roughly 170,000 clones, around 74% of them seen just once. Input material: peripheral blood. The receptors were gathered from a woman of 80 years or more with acute or convalescent COVID-19. Each CDR3 is given with its conserved first and last residue. The D gene is left open where the match is weak. Size is omitted from some rows. Given values are once, few, many or a class for expanded clones.

v_gene: TRBV11-2; j_gene: TRBJ2-2; d_gene: TRBD2; abundance: .; CDR3aa: CASSWTTLAGGELFF; CDR3nt: TGTGCCAGCAGCTGGACCACTCTAGCGGGAGGGGAGCTGTTTTTT
v_gene: TRBV3-1/TRBV3-2; j_gene: TRBJ2-5; d_gene: .; abundance: .; CDR3aa: CASMGRGRETQYF; CDR3nt: TGTGCCTCGATGGGCAGGGGCAGAGAGACCCAGTACTTC
v_gene: TRBV28; j_gene: TRBJ1-1; d_gene: .; abundance: .; CDR3aa: CASTTEDFKAFF; CDR3nt: TGTGCCAGCACCACCGAGGATTTTAAAGCTTTCTTT
v_gene: TRBV5-1; j_gene: TRBJ2-2; d_gene: .; abundance: .; CDR3aa: CASSLGGPGPGELFF; CDR3nt: TGCGCCAGCAGCTTGGGGGGGCCCGGCCCCGGGGAGCTGTTTTTT
v_gene: TRBV7-8; j_gene: TRBJ2-1; d_gene: .; abundance: .; CDR3aa: CASSLGGYSREQFF; CDR3nt: TGTGCCAGCAGCTTAGGGGGCTACTCGAGGGAGCAGTTCTTC
v_gene: TRBV30; j_gene: TRBJ2-5; d_gene: TRBD2; abundance: .; CDR3aa: CARGGLASGRGETQYF; CDR3nt: TGTGCGCGCGGAGGGCTGGCTAGCGGGAGAGGGGAGACCCAGTACTTC
v_gene: TRBV5-1; j_gene: TRBJ2-1; d_gene: TRBD2; abundance: .; CDR3aa: CASSLVAGGEGEQFF; CDR3nt: TGCGCCAGCAGCTTGGTTGCGGGAGGTGAGGGTGAGCAGTTCTTC
v_gene: TRBV29-1; j_gene: TRBJ2-1; d_gene: TRBD1; abundance: .; CDR3aa: CSVDRRQGASQEQFF; CDR3nt: TGCAGCGTTGACCGTAGACAGGGGGCTTCCCAAGAGCAGTTCTTC
v_gene: TRBV5-6; j_gene: TRBJ2-7; d_gene: .; abundance: .; CDR3aa: CASSLRGRNLEQYF; CDR3nt: TGTGCCAGCAGCTTAAGAGGGAGGAACCTCGAGCAGTACTTC
v_gene: TRBV6-2/TRBV6-3; j_gene: TRBJ1-1; d_gene: .; abundance: few; CDR3aa: CASSYSTLGAEAFF; CDR3nt: TGTGCCAGCAGTTACTCGACCCTCGGGGCTGAAGCTTTCTTT
v_gene: TRBV29-1; j_gene: TRBJ1-3; d_gene: .; abundance: once; CDR3aa: CSVVQGSGNTIYF; CDR3nt: TGCAGCGTTGTCCAGGGCTCTGGAAACACCATATATTTT
v_gene: TRBV6-6; j_gene: TRBJ1-4; d_gene: .; abundance: .; CDR3aa: CASSGQNTNEKLFF; CDR3nt: TGTGCCAGCAGTGGACAGAATACTAATGAAAAACTGTTTTTT
v_gene: TRBV7-9; j_gene: TRBJ1-1; d_gene: .; abundance: .; CDR3aa: CASSPRENTEAFF; CDR3nt: TGTGCCAGCAGCCCCCGGGAGAACACTGAAGCTTTCTTT
v_gene: TRBV19; j_gene: TRBJ2-2; d_gene: TRBD1; abundance: .; CDR3aa: CARRRQGKNTGELFF; CDR3nt: TGTGCCAGGCGACGACAGGGCAAGAACACCGGGGAGCTGTTTTTT
v_gene: TRBV11-3; j_gene: TRBJ2-1; d_gene: .; abundance: few; CDR3aa: CASSATGYNEQFF; CDR3nt: TGTGCCAGCAGCGCCACGGGGTACAATGAGCAGTTCTTC
v_gene: TRBV18; j_gene: TRBJ1-5; d_gene: .; abundance: .; CDR3aa: CASSPLTGANQPQHF; CDR3nt: TGTGCCAGCTCACCCCTTACAGGTGCCAATCAGCCCCAGCATTTT
v_gene: TRBV4-2; j_gene: TRBJ2-3; d_gene: .; abundance: .; CDR3aa: CASSQGSGSGGSTDTQYF; CDR3nt: TGTGCCAGCAGCCAAGGATCGGGCTCGGGCGGGAGCACAGATACGCAGTATTTT
v_gene: TRBV7-2; j_gene: TRBJ2-1; d_gene: TRBD2; abundance: .; CDR3aa: CASSLYPPRTSGSNEQFF; CDR3nt: TGTGCCAGCAGCTTATACCCCCCCAGGACTAGCGGGAGTAATGAGCAGTTCTTC
v_gene: TRBV6-5; j_gene: TRBJ2-1; d_gene: TRBD1; abundance: .; CDR3aa: CASRFTGGSANEQFF; CDR3nt: TGTGCCAGCAGATTTACAGGGGGCTCGGCTAATGAGCAGTTCTTC
v_gene: TRBV7-3; j_gene: TRBJ2-1; d_gene: TRBD2; abundance: .; CDR3aa: CASSFGTSGYNEQFF; CDR3nt: TGTGCCAGCAGCTTCGGGACTAGCGGCTACAATGAGCAGTTCTTC
v_gene: TRBV9; j_gene: TRBJ1-3; d_gene: TRBD1; abundance: once; CDR3aa: CASSVSDRGGNTIYF; CDR3nt: TGTGCCAGCAGCGTTTCGGACAGGGGGGGAAACACCATATATTTT
v_gene: TRBV4-3; j_gene: TRBJ2-7; d_gene: TRBD1; abundance: .; CDR3aa: CASSPRTGGYEQYF; CDR3nt: TGCGCCAGCAGCCCACGGACAGGGGGCTACGAGCAGTACTTC
v_gene: TRBV7-2; j_gene: TRBJ2-2; d_gene: TRBD2; abundance: once; CDR3aa: CASSLGGEKANTGELFF; CDR3nt: TGTGCCAGCAGCCTCGGGGGGGAGAAAGCGAACACCGGGGAGCTGTTTTTT
v_gene: TRBV5-1; j_gene: TRBJ2-1; d_gene: TRBD2; abundance: few; CDR3aa: CASSLAGPNEQFF; CDR3nt: TGCGCCAGCAGCCTAGCGGGACCCAATGAGCAGTTCTTC
v_gene: TRBV19; j_gene: TRBJ1-5; d_gene: TRBD1; abundance: .; CDR3aa: CASSSMSGGSSNQPQHF; CDR3nt: TGTGCCAGTAGCTCTATGTCAGGGGGCTCGAGCAATCAGCCCCAGCATTTT
v_gene: TRBV19; j_gene: TRBJ1-1; d_gene: .; abundance: .; CDR3aa: CASSDQINTEAFF; CDR3nt: TGTGCCAGTAGCGATCAGATTAACACTGAAGCTTTCTTT
v_gene: TRBV5-3; j_gene: TRBJ1-2; d_gene: .; abundance: .; CDR3aa: CARSLYFRGENYGYTF; CDR3nt: TGTGCCAGAAGCTTGTACTTCCGGGGAGAGAACTATGGCTACACCTTC
v_gene: TRBV7-2; j_gene: TRBJ1-5; d_gene: .; abundance: few; CDR3aa: CASSLVQSNQPQHF; CDR3nt: TGTGCCAGCAGCTTAGTACAGTCTAATCAGCCCCAGCATTTT
v_gene: TRBV5-1; j_gene: TRBJ2-1; d_gene: TRBD1; abundance: many; CDR3aa: CASRAYTGGRNEQFF; CDR3nt: TGCGCCAGCAGGGCCTATACAGGGGGGCGCAATGAGCAGTTCTTC
v_gene: TRBV5-6; j_gene: TRBJ2-4; d_gene: .; abundance: .; CDR3aa: CASTDSLKNIQYF; CDR3nt: TGTGCCAGCACGGACAGCCTAAAAAACATTCAGTACTTC
v_gene: TRBV6-5; j_gene: TRBJ2-7; d_gene: TRBD2; abundance: .; CDR3aa: CASRNSGSKYEQYF; CDR3nt: TGTGCCAGCAGGAATAGCGGGAGTAAGTACGAGCAGTACTTC
v_gene: TRBV19; j_gene: TRBJ1-2; d_gene: .; abundance: .; CDR3aa: CASQKRENYGYTF; CDR3nt: TGTGCCAGCCAAAAGAGGGAAAACTATGGCTACACCTTC
v_gene: TRBV6-2/TRBV6-3; j_gene: TRBJ2-2; d_gene: .; abundance: .; CDR3aa: CASSYAGPNTGELFF; CDR3nt: TGTGCCAGCAGTTACGCGGGACCGAACACCGGGGAGCTGTTTTTT
v_gene: TRBV30; j_gene: TRBJ2-6; d_gene: .; abundance: .; CDR3aa: CAWSVRSTGANVLTF; CDR3nt: TGTGCCTGGAGTGTAAGGAGTACAGGGGCCAACGTCCTGACTTTC
v_gene: TRBV7-9; j_gene: TRBJ1-2; d_gene: .; abundance: few; CDR3aa: CASSLDSGGSYGYTF; CDR3nt: TGTGCCAGCAGCTTAGATTCTGGGGGGAGTTATGGCTACACCTTC
v_gene: TRBV11-2; j_gene: TRBJ2-2; d_gene: TRBD1; abundance: .; CDR3aa: CASSLGGQGPGELFF; CDR3nt: TGTGCCAGCAGCTTGGGGGGACAGGGTCCCGGGGAGCTGTTTTTT
v_gene: TRBV28; j_gene: TRBJ2-3; d_gene: .; abundance: .; CDR3aa: CASSTGQSTDTQYF; CDR3nt: TGTGCCAGCAGCACCGGACAAAGCACAGATACGCAGTATTTT
v_gene: TRBV7-9; j_gene: TRBJ2-2; d_gene: TRBD2; abundance: .; CDR3aa: CASSLAGGGDTGELFF; CDR3nt: TGTGCCAGCAGCTTAGCCGGCGGGGGAGACACCGGGGAGCTGTTTTTT
v_gene: TRBV28; j_gene: TRBJ2-1; d_gene: TRBD1; abundance: .; CDR3aa: CASSLSSGGLSPFF; CDR3nt: TGTGCCAGCAGTTTGTCTTCAGGGGGCCTTAGCCCGTTCTTC
v_gene: TRBV19; j_gene: TRBJ2-7; d_gene: TRBD2; abundance: few; CDR3aa: CASSMTSGRAQQYF; CDR3nt: TGTGCCAGTAGTATGACTAGCGGGAGGGCTCAGCAGTACTTC
v_gene: TRBV28; j_gene: TRBJ1-5; d_gene: .; abundance: .; CDR3aa: CASSFQGYSNQPQHF; CDR3nt: TGTGCCAGCAGTTTCCAGGGATATAGCAATCAGCCCCAGCATTTT
v_gene: TRBV3-1/TRBV3-2; j_gene: TRBJ1-6; d_gene: TRBD1; abundance: .; CDR3aa: CASSRMPTGSYNSPLHF; CDR3nt: TGTGCCAGCAGCCGCATGCCGACAGGGTCCTATAATTCACCCCTCCACTTT
v_gene: TRBV6-6; j_gene: TRBJ2-1; d_gene: .; abundance: .; CDR3aa: CASSYRRVGYNEQFF; CDR3nt: TGTGCCAGCAGTTACAGGCGGGTGGGCTACAATGAGCAGTTCTTC
v_gene: TRBV29-1; j_gene: TRBJ2-7; d_gene: TRBD1; abundance: few; CDR3aa: CSFSPGQGMYEQYF; CDR3nt: TGCAGCTTTAGCCCGGGACAGGGGATGTACGAGCAGTACTTC
v_gene: TRBV29-1; j_gene: TRBJ2-5; d_gene: TRBD1; abundance: .; CDR3aa: CSVVRQGQTQYF; CDR3nt: TGCAGCGTTGTGCGACAGGGACAGACCCAGTACTTC
v_gene: TRBV5-5; j_gene: TRBJ2-1; d_gene: .; abundance: .; CDR3aa: CASSLPYRANEQFF; CDR3nt: TGTGCCAGCAGCTTGCCCTACAGGGCCAATGAGCAGTTCTTC
v_gene: TRBV11-3; j_gene: TRBJ2-1; d_gene: .; abundance: .; CDR3aa: CASSFRASIDEQFF; CDR3nt: TGTGCCAGCAGCTTTAGGGCTAGCATCGATGAGCAGTTCTTC
v_gene: TRBV19; j_gene: TRBJ2-5; d_gene: .; abundance: .; CDR3aa: CASGSETQYF; CDR3nt: TGTGCCAGTGGCTCGGAGACCCAGTACTTC
v_gene: TRBV5-1; j_gene: TRBJ1-2; d_gene: TRBD1; abundance: .; CDR3aa: CASSTGTGEGGYTF; CDR3nt: TGCGCCAGCAGCACTGGGACAGGGGAAGGAGGCTACACCTTC
v_gene: TRBV30; j_gene: TRBJ2-4; d_gene: .; abundance: few; CDR3aa: CAWTETINIQYF; CDR3nt: TGTGCCTGGACGGAGACTATAAACATTCAGTACTTC